The present T cell receptor (beta chain) was sequenced within a study of T cell responses to AZD1222 COVID-19 vaccine. Findings of the study overall: Only a handful of people who got AZD1222 tested seropositive at baseline. Only after the peak T cell response were repertoires sampled. Clonal diversity may have been underestimated in mostly white British donors.

The table came from immunoSEQ multiplex PCR; TCRdb's copy has only in-frame clones and leaves some out. The sample has about 140,000 clones, about 89% seen once. This clone was detected a few times. Its antigen is as yet unknown. Trimming shortened V by 7 bases and J by 2 bases, and 17 bases separated the two germline ends. This CDR3 comprises 16 residues. Per the germline V gene, CDR1 is SNHLY and CDR2 is FYNNEI. V and J are TRBV2 and TRBJ2-2; possibly TRBD1 for D (5 bases). The source was peripheral blood, collected on day 0 of AZD1222 vaccination. The receptor comes from an adult in good health. In nucleotides, the CDR3 is TGTGCCAGCACCTCTTCAGGGCGACTTAACACCGGGGAGCTGTTTTTT. It encodes CASTSSGRLNTGELFF.